This T cell receptor (beta chain) was recovered during a study of identical twins. The trim removed 2 bases at V and 2 bases at J, leaving 8 bases unmatched. The CDR3 loop spans 17 amino acids. Findings and caveats of the study: Models underestimated TCR alpha sharing (out-of-frame) in monozygotic twins.

cDNA carried unique molecular identifiers, and a universal primer site was added by template switching. One entry per CDR3 protein, called by TCRdb with MiXCR from the 5' RACE reads. This sample has 650,000 to 800,000 distinct CDR3 sequences, with 8.5% to 9.5% found just once. In this sample, this clonotype turned up many times. Its antigen is as yet unknown. This same sample was also taken into another study, of yellow fever vaccine responses in identical twins.

The sequencing sample was made of PBMCs. The TCR originated in a woman between 18 and 30 years old in good health. The chain is built from TRBV12-3 or TRBV12-4 and TRBJ2-3; 9 bases match TRBD2. CDR3 protein: CASSLTGRGGNTDTQYF. CDR3 DNA: TGTGCCAGCAGTTTAACGGGGCGGGGGGGAAACACAGATACGCAGTATTTT.